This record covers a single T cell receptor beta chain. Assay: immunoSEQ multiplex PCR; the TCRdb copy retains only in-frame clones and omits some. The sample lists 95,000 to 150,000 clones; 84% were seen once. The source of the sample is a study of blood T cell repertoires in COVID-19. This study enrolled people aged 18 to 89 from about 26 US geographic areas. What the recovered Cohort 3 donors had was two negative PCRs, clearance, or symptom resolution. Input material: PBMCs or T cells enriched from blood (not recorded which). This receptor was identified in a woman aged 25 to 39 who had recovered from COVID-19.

CDR3 loop: CASSESSGGGRETQYF. CDR3 DNA sequence: TGTGCCAGCAGTGAAAGCTCAGGGGGAGGTCGGGAGACCCAGTACTTC. The chain is built from TRBV2 and TRBJ2-5, with a tentative D call TRBD1 (7 bases). Germline values: CDR1 SNHLY, CDR2 FYNNEI. With 2 bases removed from V and 5 bases from J, the gap between germline ends came to 18 bases. CDR3 length: 16 residues.